This TCR beta chain was observed in a study of OX40 agonist ivuxolimab in advanced cancers. Study-level background: Ivuxolimab, which targeted the costimulatory receptor OX40 (CD134), was an agonistic, fully human IgG2 monoclonal antibody. Intravenous ivuxolimab was administered to patients every 2 weeks at six dose levels: 0.01, 0.1, 0.3, 1.5, 3 and 10 mg/kg. Partial responses occurred in three dose-escalation patients: two with cutaneous melanoma and one with hepatocellular carcinoma. In the dose-escalation cohort, around four fifths of patients were male, and the mean age was approximately 60 years with a range of roughly 20 to 79. The point of sequencing TCRbeta in the periphery was to test whether ivuxolimab changed TCR sequence diversity and drove clonal T-cell expansion. Among the 52 dose-escalation patients, around 19 had hepatocellular carcinoma, some 15 melanoma, 9 renal cell carcinoma and 9 head and neck cancer. The paper covers the monotherapy dose-escalation part of the phase I ivuxolimab trial, which included N ≈ 52 patients. Prior anti-PD-1, anti-PD-L1 or anti-CTLA-4 therapy was permitted, and 40% to 50% of dose-escalation patients had received checkpoint inhibitors.

As concerns this clone: No cognate antigen has been identified for it. Base qualities were left out, and no much larger clone turns up one base away.

Genomic DNA was extracted from sorted cells for sequencing of the TCRbeta CDR3 region. The immunoSEQ Assay was used to sequence the TCRbeta CDR3 regions. This immuneACCESS table, as held by TCRdb, lists in-frame sequences with V and J called but not all clones. Of the missing ones, under half trace to an unresolved V gene in checked studies; the others have no known cause. This sample is represented by fewer than 30,000 clones; over 75% of them were singletons. The ten top clones hold roughly 29% of the sample. General findings and caveats noted by the study authors: In the 0.1-3.0 mg/kg groups, partial responders were among the patients with the lowest normalized peripheral clonal expansion, particularly in CD8+ T cells. Which antigens the clonally expanded peripheral T cells were specific for was not determined. After ivuxolimab, CD8+ T cells had more expanded clones than CD4+ T cells on average. At doses of 0.1 to 3.0 mg/kg, clonal expansion of both CD4+ and CD8+ blood T cells was observed from baseline to week 6. Low levels of normalized T-cell clonal expansion were also shown by some nonresponding patients.

V loses 4 bases at its end and J loses 4 bases; junction bases beyond the gene matches: 4. Reading from cysteine to phenylalanine, the CDR3 counts 14 amino acids. CDR3 DNA only is kept here, 42 bases in frame from base 1. The germline V gene gives CDR1 as MGHRA and CDR2 as YSYEKL. Patients with a history of autoimmune disease or receiving systemic immunosuppression were excluded from the trial. In every dose cohort, peripheral blood was drawn for TCR sequencing at baseline, cycle 4 day 1, and cycle 7 day 1. The samples were taken from a phase I, first-in-human, multicenter, open-label dose-escalation trial of ivuxolimab. The trial enrolled adults with locally advanced or metastatic head and neck squamous cell, hepatocellular, melanoma or renal cell carcinoma. Before TCR sequencing, CD4+ T cells and CD8+ T cells were sorted from peripheral blood as separate populations.

This sequence uses TRBV4-1 and TRBJ2-1; TRBD1 fits 7 bases in the junction. Source: CD4+ or CD8+ T cells sorted from blood, taken in a trial of the OX40 agonist ivuxolimab. This receptor was identified in an adult with an advanced solid tumor such as melanoma, head and neck, liver or kidney cancer. CDR3 region: CASSPWGQYNEQFF. The nucleotides read TGCGCCAGCAGCCCCTGGGGACAGTACAATGAGCAGTTCTTC.